This T cell receptor beta chain was captured by sequencing in a study of breast tumors, draining lymph nodes, adjacent tissues. Samples came from axillary lymph nodes draining the breast cancer. MiXCR was run by TCRdb on the multiplex PCR reads, yielding one entry per CDR3 protein. Among over 70,000 distinct CDR3 sequences listed, more than 25% were seen once. Points from the study as a whole: Luminal-like breast cancer showed significantly higher tumor–nontumor repertoire similarity than basal-like. That most tumor T cells come from lymph nodes remained unproven. Tumor repertoires ranked between lymph nodes and nontumor tissue in diversity, with V and J gene preferences. Data fit most tumor T cells coming from lymph node, expanding in tumor.

This clonotype has ten or more counts. What it binds is unknown. The sequenced sample was axillary lymph node tissue. The receptor's source is a female donor with breast cancer. Some clones in this sample may be carry-over from other donors' samples.

The CDR3 region is CSAKLAGTSYNEQFF. Written as DNA, the CDR3 is TGCAGTGCCAAATTAGCGGGAACGTCATACAATGAGCAGTTCTTC. The chain couples TRBV20-1 to TRBJ2-1; 8 bases agree with TRBD2. The CDR3 is 15 amino acids. Germline V gene sequence: CDR1 DFQATT, CDR2 SNEGSKA (reference sequence). V dropped 6 bases and J dropped 4; count of bases not matched to a gene: 11.